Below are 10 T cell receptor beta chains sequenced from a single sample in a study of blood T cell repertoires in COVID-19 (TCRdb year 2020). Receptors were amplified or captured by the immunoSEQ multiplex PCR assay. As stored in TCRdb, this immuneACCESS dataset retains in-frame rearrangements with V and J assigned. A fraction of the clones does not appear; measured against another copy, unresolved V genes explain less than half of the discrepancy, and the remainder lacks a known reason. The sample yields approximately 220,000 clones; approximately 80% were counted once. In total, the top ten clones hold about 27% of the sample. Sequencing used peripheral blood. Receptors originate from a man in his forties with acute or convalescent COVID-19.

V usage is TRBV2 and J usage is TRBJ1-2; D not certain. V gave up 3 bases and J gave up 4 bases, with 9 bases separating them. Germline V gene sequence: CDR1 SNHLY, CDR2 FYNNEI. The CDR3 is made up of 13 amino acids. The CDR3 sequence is CASSEAGVYGYTF. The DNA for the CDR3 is TGTGCCAGCAGTGAGGCCGGGGTCTATGGCTACACCTTC.

The CDR3 DNA is TGTGCCAGCAGCTTTCGGCAGGGATATGATCAGCCCCAGCATTTT. It yields the protein CASSFRQGYDQPQHF. This sequence joins TRBV5-8 and TRBJ1-5; perhaps TRBD1 as D (5 bases). Trimming took off 2 bases at V and 5 bases at J, with 14 bases between the two ends. The germline gives CDR1 SGHTS, CDR2 YDEGEE. The CDR3 has 15 residues.

This CDR3 is CASRWTLGEETQYF. CDR3 DNA sequence: TGTGCCAGCAGATGGACCCTCGGGGAAGAGACCCAGTACTTC. The gene calls are TRBV2 and TRBJ2-5; possibly TRBD2 for D (5 bases). The germline CDR1 and CDR2 sequences are SNHLY and FYNNEI. The CDR3 totals 14 residues. V lost 6 bases and J lost 3, with 14 bases in between.

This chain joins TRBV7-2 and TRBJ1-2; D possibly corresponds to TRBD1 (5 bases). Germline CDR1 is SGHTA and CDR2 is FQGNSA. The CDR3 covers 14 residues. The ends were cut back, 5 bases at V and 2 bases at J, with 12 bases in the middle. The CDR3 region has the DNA TGTGCCAGCAGCCTCGACAGCCTCAACTATGGCTACACCTTC. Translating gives CASSLDSLNYGYTF.

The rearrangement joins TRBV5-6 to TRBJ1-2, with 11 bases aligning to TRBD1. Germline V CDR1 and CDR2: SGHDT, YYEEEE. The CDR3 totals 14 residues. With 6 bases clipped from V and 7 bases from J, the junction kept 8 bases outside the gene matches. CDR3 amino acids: CASTPSGQGGGYTF. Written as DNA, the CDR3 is TGTGCCAGCACCCCGTCGGGACAGGGGGGTGGCTACACCTTC.

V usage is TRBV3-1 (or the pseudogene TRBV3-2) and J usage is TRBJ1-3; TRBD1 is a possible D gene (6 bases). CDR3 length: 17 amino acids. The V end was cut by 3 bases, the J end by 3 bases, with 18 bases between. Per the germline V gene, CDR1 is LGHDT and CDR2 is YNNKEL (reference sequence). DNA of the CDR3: TGTGCCAGCAGCCAGCCCTGGGGGGGGGCATTTGGAAACACCATATATTTT. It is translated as CASSQPWGGAFGNTIYF.

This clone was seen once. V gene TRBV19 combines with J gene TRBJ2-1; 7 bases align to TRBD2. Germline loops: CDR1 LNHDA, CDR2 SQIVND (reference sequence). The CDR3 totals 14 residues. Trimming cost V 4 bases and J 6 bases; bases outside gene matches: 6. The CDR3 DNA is TGTGCCAGTAGTAAGACTAGCCTCGGCAATGAGCAGTTCTTC. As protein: CASSKTSLGNEQFF.

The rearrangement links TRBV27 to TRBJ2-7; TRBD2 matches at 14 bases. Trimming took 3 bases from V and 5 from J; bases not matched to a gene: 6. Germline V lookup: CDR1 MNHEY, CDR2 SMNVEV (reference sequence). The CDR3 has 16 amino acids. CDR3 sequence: CASSFFPGLAGDEQYF. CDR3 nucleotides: TGTGCCAGCAGTTTCTTTCCGGGACTAGCGGGAGACGAGCAGTACTTC.

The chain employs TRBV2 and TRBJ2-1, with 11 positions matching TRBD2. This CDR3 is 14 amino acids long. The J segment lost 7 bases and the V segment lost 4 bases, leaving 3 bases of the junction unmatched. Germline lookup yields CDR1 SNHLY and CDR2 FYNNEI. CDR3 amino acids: CASSGRLAGNEQFF. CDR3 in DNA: TGTGCCAGCAGTGGTCGACTAGCGGGAAATGAGCAGTTCTTC.

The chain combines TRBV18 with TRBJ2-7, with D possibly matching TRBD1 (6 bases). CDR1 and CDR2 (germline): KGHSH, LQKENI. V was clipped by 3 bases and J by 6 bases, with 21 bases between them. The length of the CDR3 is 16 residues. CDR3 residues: CASSPGVSVQGREQYF. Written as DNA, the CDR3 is TGTGCCAGCTCACCCGGCGTGAGTGTTCAGGGGCGCGAGCAGTACTTC.